The entry that follows covers one TCR beta chain sequence. The antigen is undetermined. This sample was taken from a study of T cell responses to AZD1222 COVID-19 vaccine. Notes on the study in general: A mostly white British donor set with more females was recruited, and clonal diversity was possibly underestimated.

Timing groups of about 4 and about 12 weeks for second doses were pooled. The repertoire was sequenced with immunoSEQ multiplex PCR; TCRdb's copy has only in-frame clones and lacks some. The repertoire consists of some 60,000 clones, with about 80% occurring once and the leading ten covering about 3.5%. Material: peripheral blood, obtained 28 days after the second AZD1222 dose. This TCR was recovered from an adult who received the AZD1222 COVID-19 vaccine.

CDR3 nucleotide sequence: TGTGCCAGTAGTATGGTTTCAGGGATCGCTGGAAACACCATATATTTT. The encoded protein is CASSMVSGIAGNTIYF. J is TRBJ1-3 and V is TRBV19; D may be TRBD1 (5 bases). CDR3 length: 16 amino acids. V shed 3 bases and J shed 2 bases, with 14 bases lying between them. Germline-derived CDR1 and CDR2 are LNHDA and SQIVND (reference sequence).